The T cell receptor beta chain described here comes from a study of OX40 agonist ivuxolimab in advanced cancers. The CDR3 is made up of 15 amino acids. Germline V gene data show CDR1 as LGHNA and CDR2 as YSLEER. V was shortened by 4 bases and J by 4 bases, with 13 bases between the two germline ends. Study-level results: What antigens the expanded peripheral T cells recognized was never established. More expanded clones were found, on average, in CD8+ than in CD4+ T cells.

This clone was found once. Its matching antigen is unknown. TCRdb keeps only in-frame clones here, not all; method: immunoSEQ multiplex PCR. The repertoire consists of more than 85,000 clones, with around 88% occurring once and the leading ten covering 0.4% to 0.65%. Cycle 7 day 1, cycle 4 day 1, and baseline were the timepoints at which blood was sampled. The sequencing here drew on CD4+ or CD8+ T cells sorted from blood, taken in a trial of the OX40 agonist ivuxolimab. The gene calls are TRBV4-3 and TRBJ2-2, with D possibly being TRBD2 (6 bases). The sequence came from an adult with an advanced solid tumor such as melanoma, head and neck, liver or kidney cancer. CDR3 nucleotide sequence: TGCGCCAGCAGCCGGAACTTGGGGGGCACCGGGGAGCTGTTTTTT. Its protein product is CASSRNLGGTGELFF.